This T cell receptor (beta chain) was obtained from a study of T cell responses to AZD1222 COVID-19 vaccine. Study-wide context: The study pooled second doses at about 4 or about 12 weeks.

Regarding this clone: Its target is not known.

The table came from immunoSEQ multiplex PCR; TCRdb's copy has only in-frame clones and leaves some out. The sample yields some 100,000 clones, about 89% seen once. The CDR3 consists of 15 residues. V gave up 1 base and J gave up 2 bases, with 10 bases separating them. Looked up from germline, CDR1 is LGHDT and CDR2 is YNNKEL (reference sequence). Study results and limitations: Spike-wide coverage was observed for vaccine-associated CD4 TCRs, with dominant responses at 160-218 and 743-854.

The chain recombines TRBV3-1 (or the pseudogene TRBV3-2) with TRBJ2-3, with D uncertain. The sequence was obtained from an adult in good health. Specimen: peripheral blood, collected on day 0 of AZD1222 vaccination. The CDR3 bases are TGTGCCAGCAGCCAAGTAGGACGGATCACAGATACGCAGTATTTT. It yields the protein CASSQVGRITDTQYF.